The 2 T cell receptor beta chains listed next were all sequenced from one sample in a study of CD8+ T cells in alopecia areata. RNA was isolated and reverse transcribed to cDNA, the sequencing template. The table came from immunoSEQ multiplex PCR; TCRdb's copy has only in-frame clones and leaves some out. The repertoire has 150,000 to 200,000 clones, 60% of them found once; the top ten carry approximately 1%. Treatment denoted: oral pan-JAK inhibitor, 5-10 mg twice daily. Sequenced material: CD4+ T cells sorted from blood, taken at week 24, from a patient treated with tofacitinib. These receptors were collected from a human donor with alopecia areata.

This clone was observed a handful of times. The chain joins TRBV30 to TRBJ2-7; the match to TRBD1 covers 8 bases. CDR1 GTSNPN and CDR2 SVGIG come from the germline V gene (reference sequence). The CDR3 runs 13 residues. V was clipped by 2 bases and J by 6 bases; unmatched bases: 6. The CDR3 reads CAWSLQQGGEQYF. The CDR3 bases are TGTGCCTGGAGTTTACAACAGGGGGGCGAGCAGTACTTC.

This clone turned up a few times. The rearrangement uses TRBV27 and TRBJ1-5; D gene ambiguous. The germline V and J ends were trimmed by 5 bases and 4 bases, with 12 bases remaining between them. Germline V CDR1 and CDR2: MNHEY, SMNVEV (reference sequence). The CDR3 length is 14 residues. For the CDR3, the DNA is TGTGCCAGCAGTCGGGAAGGGTCTAATCAGCCCCAGCATTTT. Residues: CASSREGSNQPQHF.